Here is one TCR beta chain with its context. Its specific antigen is unknown. Per-base quality was not reported, and no clone a single base away is much larger than it. The sample is drawn from a study of CD8 T cells in ankylosing spondylitis (dated by TCRdb to about 2017). Regarding the complete study: T cell receptor beta repertoires were profiled in healthy donors and ankylosing spondylitis patients so that disease-linked TCR variants could be found. Peripheral blood was sampled, and synovial fluid was additionally collected from ankylosing spondylitis patients. The full study cohort comprised 25 ankylosing spondylitis patients and approximately 100 healthy donors. What the authors observed across the whole study: The disease-linked clones were reported to be significantly enriched in matched synovial fluid samples from ankylosing spondylitis patients. Some of the motif variants had been reported before in the synovial fluid and blood of reactive arthritis patients, a finding that suggests common disease-initiation mechanisms. Blood from ankylosing spondylitis patients appeared to be characterized by a TCR beta motif made up of about 8 highly homologous amino acid variants. A CD8+ phenotype was shown by the disease-linked clones, which were found at relatively low frequencies in peripheral blood.

Sequencing instrument: Illumina HiSeq 2500. Quantitative 5'-RACE with molecular barcodes was the method used to prepare the TCR beta libraries. The original pipeline was this. Disease-linked TCR variants were identified with a new computational method built on a probabilistic model of VDJ rearrangement. TCRdb passed the public sequencing reads through fastp at Q25 and MiXCR, retaining productive beta sequences. Records with the same CDR3 protein are collapsed into one entry carrying the most frequent genes and DNA. TCRdb, rather than the study authors, made the V and J calls. This sample gives 310,000 or so distinct CDR3 sequences in total; roughly 20% of them show up just once. The ten biggest clones cover 7.5% to 9.5% of the sample. Cut back by 7 bases and 3 bases, the V and J ends lie 12 bases apart. The CDR3 contains 14 residues, cysteine and phenylalanine counted. This entry keeps only the CDR3 DNA: 42 bases, framed from base 1.

The sequence is built from TRBV12-3 or TRBV12-4 and TRBJ2-2; the D segment may tentatively be TRBD1 or TRBD2, each giving 5 matched bases. This receptor was identified in a male donor with ankylosing spondylitis or in good health (not recorded which). Material for sequencing was blood, either unsorted or a sorted T cell fraction (not recorded which). The nucleotide sequence reads as follows: TGTGCCAGCAAGGCTAGAGGGGACACCGGGGAGCTGTTTTTT. Its translation is CASKARGDTGELFF.